This T cell receptor beta chain is drawn from a study of OX40 agonist ivuxolimab in advanced cancers. For the study at large: Administration of intravenous ivuxolimab to patients occurred every 2 weeks at 0.01 to 10 mg/kg. Two cutaneous melanoma patients and one hepatocellular carcinoma patient, three in all, had partial responses.

Only in-frame clones appear in the TCRdb table, and some are missing; sequencing was by immunoSEQ multiplex PCR. The repertoire includes thousands of clones, about three quarters of them detected once, and around 25% sits in the top ten. The study's findings and limits: Some of the nonresponding patients also showed low levels of normalized T-cell clonal expansion.

The table lists this clone with a few counts. What it binds is not known. From germline, CDR1 is SGHKS and CDR2 YYEKEE (reference sequence). This CDR3 contains 15 residues. J lost 5 bases, V lost 4 bases, and 9 bases had no gene match. The rearrangement joins TRBV5-5 to TRBJ1-2; 9 bases match TRBD1. This clonotype was obtained from an adult with an advanced solid tumor such as melanoma, head and neck, liver or kidney cancer. The sequencing here drew on CD4+ or CD8+ T cells sorted from blood, taken in a trial of the OX40 agonist ivuxolimab. The CDR3 protein is CASSLSTGGLYGYTF. The DNA of the CDR3 is TGTGCCAGCAGCCTCTCGACAGGGGGGCTTTATGGCTACACCTTC.